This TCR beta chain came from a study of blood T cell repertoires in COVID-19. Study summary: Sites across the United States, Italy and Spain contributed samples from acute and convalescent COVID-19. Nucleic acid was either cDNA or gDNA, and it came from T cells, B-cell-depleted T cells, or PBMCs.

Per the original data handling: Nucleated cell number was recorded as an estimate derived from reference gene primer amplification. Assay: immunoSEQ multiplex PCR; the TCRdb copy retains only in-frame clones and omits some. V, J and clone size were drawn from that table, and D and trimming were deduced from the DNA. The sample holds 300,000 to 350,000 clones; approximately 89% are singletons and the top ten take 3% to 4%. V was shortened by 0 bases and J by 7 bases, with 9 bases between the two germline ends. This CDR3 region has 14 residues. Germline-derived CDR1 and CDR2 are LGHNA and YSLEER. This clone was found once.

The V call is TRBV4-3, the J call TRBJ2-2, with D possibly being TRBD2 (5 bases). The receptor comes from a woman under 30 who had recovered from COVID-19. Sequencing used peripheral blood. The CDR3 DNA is TGCGCCAGCAGCCAAGAAGCGGCGGGCGGGGAGCTGTTTTTT. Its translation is CASSQEAAGGELFF.